This TCR beta chain is from a study of blood T cells in healthy people across ages (dated by TCRdb to the mid-2010s). Regarding the research as a whole: In model experiments, template switching captured about one uniquely barcoded TCR beta cDNA molecule for every two T cells. To track age-related changes in TCR beta repertoire diversity, the study relied on deep sequencing normalized with unique cDNA molecular identifiers. Donors were grouped into four age groups: young (average 16 years), middle-aged (roughly 38), aged (around 60) and long-lived (around 82). To avoid experimental bias, donors of different ages were randomly spread across the sequencing lanes. Two additional independent replicas of 1 million unique cDNA reads from the same blood draw were analyzed for two donors (one aged 18 to 30 and one aged 80 or older). Overall results and qualifications from the work: Total diversity estimates from one million sequenced T cells were considered lower bounds and underestimates. The CMV infection status of donors was not known, potentially confounding age-related changes in expanded clonotypes. Because profiling used bulk unsorted PBMCs, naive and antigen-experienced compartments could not be compared conclusively. There was a strong correlation between observed TCR beta diversity and the percentage of naive T cells measured by flow cytometry. The long-lived group showed more naive CD4+ T cells, fewer expanded clones and increased TCR diversity than the aged group, suggesting age selection. As age increased, observed TCR beta diversity per million T cells dropped in a roughly linear way, and a significant reduction was already evident by age around 41.

The roughly 38 donors, aged roughly 6 to 95 years, were systemically healthy Caucasian individuals from Russia. Each donor gave 8 to 10 milliliters of peripheral blood, collected into EDTA-treated Vacutainer tubes. Ficoll-Paque density-gradient centrifugation was used to isolate PBMCs, with at least 6 million obtained per sample. Trizol reagent was used to extract total RNA from PBMCs, with at least 5.5 micrograms per sample. For every donor, an aliquot of PBMCs went through flow cytometry to measure the percentages of naive CD45RAhigh/CD27high T cells. The germline V gene (reference sequence) supplies CDR1 SEHNR and CDR2 FQNEAQ. The junction shows trimming of 7 bases on V and 6 bases on J, and the gene matches do not reach 3 bases of it. The CDR3 goes from the cysteine to the phenylalanine over 13 residues. The retained sequence is limited to the CDR3, 39 bases, with the frame set at the first base.

Library preparation employed 5' RACE. The data were produced on an Illumina HiSeq 2500. A second PCR of roughly 7 to 12 cycles was performed with a sample-barcoded 5' primer and a J-beta primer mix. A template-switch 5' adaptor carrying 12 random nucleotides introduced a unique molecular identifier onto each TCR beta cDNA molecule. Each sample yielded at least 2.5 million CDR3-containing paired-end reads. First-strand cDNA was synthesized from all RNA with the Mint cDNA synthesis kit, primed by a TRBC-specific oligonucleotide. Following uracil-DNA glycosylase treatment, all cDNA underwent a first 18-cycle PCR with the universal primers M1SS and BC2_uni_R. The original pipeline was this. For normalization, 1 million high-quality reads were randomly selected from each sample, with every read carrying a distinct molecular identifier. Reads sharing molecular identifiers were discarded rather than binned into consensus sequences. MiTCR, set to a Q25 quality threshold and the strictest error-elimination algorithm, was used for CDR3 identification, clonotype clustering and error correction. Lower-bound total TCR beta diversity was estimated with a nonparametric unseen species model using Euler transformation. Through fastp at Q25 and MiXCR, TCRdb rebuilt clones from the public reads, retaining in-frame beta chains. Entries that share a CDR3 protein sequence are merged under the most common genes and DNA. None of the V and J calls come from the authors' own analysis; TCRdb made them. Across this sample there are around 1,500,000 distinct CDR3 sequences, with about 28% seen only once. The top ten hold over 7% of the sample.

As for this clonotype: It has no known antigen specificity. Base qualities are not at hand, and no much larger clone is one base apart.

Sequenced input: blood. This TCR was recovered from a woman between 25 and 40 years old in good health. This receptor chain uses TRBV7-9 and TRBJ1-4; 9 junctional bases match TRBD1. The CDR3 is CASTRQGDEKLFF. The bases read TGTGCCAGCACCCGACAGGGGGATGAAAAACTGTTTTTT.